This TCR beta chain was sequenced for a study of cytomegalovirus exposure and HLA in healthy donors. This CDR3 has 14 residues. V shed 4 bases and J shed 7 bases, with 17 bases lying between them. Germline CDR1 and CDR2: SGHRS and YFSETQ. On this clone itself: Antigen specificity is unknown.

PCR involved 60 Vbeta and 13 Jbeta primers. Per the authors' pipeline: An analysis performed later counted about 80 million unique TCR beta chains (roughly 10 million of them shared). Measured with immunoSEQ multiplex PCR; TCRdb has only the in-frame clones, and not every one. Clone size and V and J calls were adopted from that table, with D and trimming inferred from the DNA. The sample yields hundreds of thousands of clones, approximately 80% seen once. Points from the study as a whole: Reportedly, HLA-A and HLA-B alleles of most subjects were accurately predicted from TCR beta. There were about 160 TCR beta chains listed as cytomegalovirus-associated.

The TCR originated in a middle-aged man in good health and CMV-seronegative. V usage is TRBV5-1 and J usage is TRBJ1-2; D is undetermined. Material for sequencing was PBMCs. The CDR3 region is CASSPPTRTGGYTF. Here the CDR3 DNA reads TGCGCCAGCAGCCCCCCCACGAGAACGGGTGGCTACACCTTC.